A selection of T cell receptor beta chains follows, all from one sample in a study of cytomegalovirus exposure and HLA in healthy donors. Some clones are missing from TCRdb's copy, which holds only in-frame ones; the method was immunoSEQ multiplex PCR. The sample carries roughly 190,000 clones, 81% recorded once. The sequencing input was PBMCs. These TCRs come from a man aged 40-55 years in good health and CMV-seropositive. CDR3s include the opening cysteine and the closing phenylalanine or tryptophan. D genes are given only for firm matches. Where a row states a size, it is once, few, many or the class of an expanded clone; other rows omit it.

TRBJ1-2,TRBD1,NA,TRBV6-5,TGTGCCAGCAGGCGACAGGGGGCTAACTATGGCTACACCTTC,CASRRQGANYGYTF
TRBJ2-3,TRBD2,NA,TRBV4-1,TGCGCCAGCAGCCTCTTTGCTAGCGGGAGTGGGGGCACAGATACGCAGTATTTT,CASSLFASGSGGTDTQYF
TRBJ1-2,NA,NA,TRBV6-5,TGTGCCAGCAGTGAAATGGGAGGAGGCTACACCTTC,CASSEMGGGYTF
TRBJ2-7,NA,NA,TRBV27,TGTGCCAGCAGTTCACTAGACTCCTACGAGCAGTACTTC,CASSSLDSYEQYF
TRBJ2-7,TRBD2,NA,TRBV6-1,TGTGCCAGCAATCGGGAGGGGCATCCTCTATACGAGCAGTACTTC,CASNREGHPLYEQYF
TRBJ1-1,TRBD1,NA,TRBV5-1,TGCGCCAGCACGGGGCCGGGACAGAAGGGGTTTGGGCCCACTGAAGCTTTCTTT,CASTGPGQKGFGPTEAFF
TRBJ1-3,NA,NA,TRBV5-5,TGTGCCAGCAGCCCCGGGAGCTCTGGAAACACCATATATTTT,CASSPGSSGNTIYF
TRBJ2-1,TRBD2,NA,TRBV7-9,TGTGCCAGCAGCTTAGGGGCCAGCGGGACCTACAATGAGCAGTTCTTC,CASSLGASGTYNEQFF
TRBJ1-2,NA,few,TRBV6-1,TGTGCCAGCAGTGAAGCAGGAGTGAATGGCTACACCTTC,CASSEAGVNGYTF
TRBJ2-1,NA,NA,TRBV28,TGTGCCAGCAGGTCGGACTTCGACAATGAGCAGTTCTTC,CASRSDFDNEQFF
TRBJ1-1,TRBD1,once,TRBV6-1,TGTGCCAGCAGTGAAATTGGACAGGCGAACACTGAAGCTTTCTTT,CASSEIGQANTEAFF
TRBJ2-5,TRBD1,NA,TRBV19,TGTGCCAGTAGCCAAAGGACAGGGGCTCACCAAGAGACCCAGTACTTC,CASSQRTGAHQETQYF
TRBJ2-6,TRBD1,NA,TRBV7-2,TGTGCCAGCAGCTTAGTTGGGACAGGGGGCTCTGGGGCCAACGTCCTGACTTTC,CASSLVGTGGSGANVLTF
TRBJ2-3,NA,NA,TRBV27,TGTGCCAGCAGTCCCACGGCAGATACGCAGTATTTT,CASSPTADTQYF
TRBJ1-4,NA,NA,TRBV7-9,TGTGCCAGCAGCCTAATCTGGGGAGGGGATGAAAAACTGTTTTTT,CASSLIWGGDEKLFF
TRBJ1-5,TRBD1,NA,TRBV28,TGTGCCAGCAGTTGGGGGACAGGCAATCAGCCCCAGCATTTT,CASSWGTGNQPQHF
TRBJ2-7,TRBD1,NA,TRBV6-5,TGTGCCGGACAAACCGGGACAGGGGCCTACGAGCAGTACTTC,CAGQTGTGAYEQYF
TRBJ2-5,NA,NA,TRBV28,TGTGCCAGCAGTGTACCACGGGGGTGGGAGACCCAGTACTTC,CASSVPRGWETQYF
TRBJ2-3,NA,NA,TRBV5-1,TGCGCCAGCAGCCCCCCGGCAGATACGCAGTATTTT,CASSPPADTQYF
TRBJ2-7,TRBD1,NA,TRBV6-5,TGTGCCAGCAGCGTTCGGACAGGGCCCCACGAGCAGTACTTC,CASSVRTGPHEQYF
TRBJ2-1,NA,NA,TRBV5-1,TGCGCCAGCAGCTTGGTGGGGGGCTCCTACAATGAGCAGTTCTTC,CASSLVGGSYNEQFF
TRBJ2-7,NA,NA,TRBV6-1,TGTGCCAGCAGTCCCGCGTTGGGGAGTCTGTACTTC,CASSPALGSLYF
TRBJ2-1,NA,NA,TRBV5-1,TGCGCCAGCAGCTTGGGGACAGTTGACAATGAGCAGTTCTTC,CASSLGTVDNEQFF
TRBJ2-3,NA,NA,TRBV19,TGTGCCAGTAGTATGGGATCGGAGGGGGCATCCACAGATACGCAGTATTTT,CASSMGSEGASTDTQYF
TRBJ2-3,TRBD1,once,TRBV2,TGTGCCGGGACAGGGTTAGATACGCAGTATTTT,CAGTGLDTQYF
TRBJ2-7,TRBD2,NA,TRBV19,TGTGCCAGTAGTAGGAGCGGGAGTCGGACCTACGAGCAGTACTTC,CASSRSGSRTYEQYF
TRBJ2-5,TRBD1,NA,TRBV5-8,TGTGCCAGCAGTTACAGGGGGCTCGGGACCCAGTACTTC,CASSYRGLGTQYF
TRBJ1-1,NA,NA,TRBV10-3,TGTGCCATCAGCGATTACGGGGTGAACACTGAAGCTTTCTTT,CAISDYGVNTEAFF
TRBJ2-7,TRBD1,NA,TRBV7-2,TGTGCCAGCAGCGCGATACGGACAGGTACCTACGAGCAGTACTTC,CASSAIRTGTYEQYF
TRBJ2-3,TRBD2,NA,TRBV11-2,TGTGCCAGCAGCCCCCGTCCTAGCGGGGGATTTTATACGCAGTATTTT,CASSPRPSGGFYTQYF
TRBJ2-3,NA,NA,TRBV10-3,TGTGCCATCAGTGGCCGGGACACCGCTGATACGCAGTATTTT,CAISGRDTADTQYF
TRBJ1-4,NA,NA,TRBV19,TGTGCCACCAACCCCCAGGGGTCTGCTAATGAAAAACTGTTTTTT,CATNPQGSANEKLFF